This T cell receptor beta chain is from a study of chemoradiotherapy in HPV16-positive cancers. Study outcomes and limitations: Only a couple of HPV16-positive patients supplied the functional HPV-specificity definition. During treatment, candidate HPV-specific clones and E7-related motifs expanded in tumor.

Here immunoSEQ multiplex PCR was the method, and the copy in TCRdb shows in-frame clones only, minus some. Of 13,000 or so clones in the sample, about two thirds were seen once. In the case of this clone: Its specificity is not known.

CDR3 length: 14 residues. V was cut by 0 bases and J by 4 bases, with 9 bases left in between. Germline V gives CDR1 SGHDN, CDR2 FVKESK. Over chemoradiotherapy, repertoires were sampled more than once. The sequence was obtained from a human donor with HPV-associated anogenital cancer. This specimen was taken from a patient who underwent chemoradiotherapy. The rearrangement links TRBV14 to TRBJ1-2, with a weak D call TRBD1 (5 bases). The CDR3 sequence: CASSQDSGSYGYTF. Here the CDR3 DNA reads TGTGCCAGCAGCCAAGATTCAGGGTCCTATGGCTACACCTTC.